Below, 25 T cell receptor beta chains from the same sample are listed, as sequenced in a study of neurological immune-mediated disorders. MiXCR, run by TCRdb on the 5' RACE reads, gives a single entry per CDR3 protein. The profile shows over 50,000 distinct CDR3 sequences, around 3.3% of them singletons. The sample comprised PBMCs. All receptors derive from a man in his forties or fifties with multiple sclerosis.

This clonotype was found a few times. Just one base apart from a much larger clone, this may be a read error. J is TRBJ1-1 and V is TRBV15; no firm D call. Deletions cut 4 bases from V and 6 bases from J, with 15 bases between. CDR1 is LNHNV and CDR2 is YYDKDF in the germline V gene (reference sequence). The CDR3 contains 14 residues. The CDR3 sequence: CATSKAKGFSEAFF. Written as DNA, the CDR3 is TGTGCCACCAGCAAAGCTAAGGGTTTTTCTGAAGCTTTCTTT. Full variable domain (remainder filled in from reference TRBV15 and TRBJ1-1): DAMVIQNPRYQVTQFGKPVTLSCSQTLNHNVMYWYQQKSSQAPKLLFHYYDKDFNNEADTPDNFQSRRPNTSFCFLDIRSPGLGDTAMYLCATSKAKGFSEAFFGQGTRLTVV.

This clonotype showed up many times. The chain links TRBV7-2 to TRBJ1-2; 7 nucleotides agree with TRBD1. Germline trimming cut 6 bases from V and 3 bases from J; bases unmatched to any gene: 10. The V gene's germline CDR1 is SGHTA and CDR2 FQGNSA. The CDR3 length is 15 residues. The CDR3 nucleotides read TGTGCCAGCAGTTCCAGACAGGGTGGATACTATGGCTACACCTTC. Protein: CASSSRQGGYYGYTF.

This clonotype has ten or more counts. The rearrangement uses TRBV6-5 and TRBJ2-1; D may be TRBD2 (5 bases). Germline CDR1 is MNHEY and CDR2 is SVGAGI. V lost 7 bases and J 6 bases, leaving 19 bases between the germline ends. The CDR3 extends over 15 amino acids. CDR3 in DNA: TGTGCCAGCATCTCCGAGGGATCAACGGGCAATGAGCAGTTCTTC. This codes for CASISEGSTGNEQFF.

The table lists this clonotype with many counts. The chain recombines TRBV5-1 with TRBJ1-5; tentatively, D is TRBD1 (5 bases). The germline V gene encodes CDR1 SGHRS and CDR2 YFSETQ. Trimming left V 4 bases short and J 6 bases short, with 17 bases between. The CDR3 totals 15 residues. The CDR3 protein is CASSPSGGGGQPQHF. The CDR3 nucleotides read TGCGCCAGCAGCCCAAGCGGGGGTGGAGGTCAGCCCCAGCATTTT.

This clonotype came up many times. CDR3 DNA: TGCAGTGCTACAGGCAGGGATCTTTTGGATACGCAGTATTTT. It translates to CSATGRDLLDTQYF. The gene calls are TRBV20-1 and TRBJ2-3, with D tentatively TRBD1 (5 bases). Trimming removed 4 bases at V and 6 bases at J, with 17 bases between. The length of the CDR3 is 14 residues. Germline V gives CDR1 DFQATT, CDR2 SNEGSKA (reference sequence).

Ten or more counts support this clonotype. The chain uses TRBV27 and TRBJ2-3; weak D call: TRBD2 (7 bases). V lost 2 bases to trimming and J lost 0 bases, with 15 bases between them. The germline CDR1 and CDR2 sequences are MNHEY and SMNVEV (reference sequence). CDR3 size: 17 residues. For the CDR3, the DNA is TGTGCCAGCAGTTTAGACGTCGGGGGGCCTAGCACAGATACGCAGTATTTT. It translates to CASSLDVGGPSTDTQYF.

The table lists this clonotype with many counts. V and J are TRBV5-1 and TRBJ2-5; D unresolved. V was shortened by 0 bases and J by 5 bases, with 11 bases between the two germline ends. Per germline, CDR1 SGHRS and CDR2 YFSETQ. The CDR3 totals 14 residues. The chain's CDR3 is CASSLAGSGETQYF. In DNA form, the CDR3 reads TGCGCCAGCAGCTTGGCAGGATCTGGGGAGACCCAGTACTTC. Full variable domain (outside the CDR3, taken from reference TRBV5-1 and TRBJ2-5): KAGVTQTPRYLIKTRGQQVTLSCSPISGHRSVSWYQQTPGQGLQFLFEYFSETQRNKGNFPGRFSGRQFSNSRSEMNVSTLELGDSALYLCASSLAGSGETQYFGPGTRLLVL.

This clonotype was counted many times. The chain combines TRBV20-1 with TRBJ2-7; TRBD2 aligns across 9 bases. Losses at the gene ends were 1 base for V and 2 bases for J; bases not matched to a gene: 9. The CDR3 runs to 16 residues. Germline CDR1 is DFQATT and CDR2 is SNEGSKA (reference sequence). As DNA, the CDR3 is TGCAGTGCTAGAGGGGCTAGCGGGAATAAAGCCTACGAGCAGTACTTC. This encodes CSARGASGNKAYEQYF.

As regards this clonotype: The final CDR3 position lacks the conserved phenylalanine or tryptophan, pointing to a likely read error. The CDR3 is CSAKPGQGVPEQYN. CDR3 in DNA: TGCAGTGCCAAGCCGGGACAGGGAGTCCCCGAGCAGTACAAC. This chain joins TRBV20-1 and TRBJ2-7, with 9 bases fitting TRBD1. Germline values: CDR1 DFQATT, CDR2 SNEGSKA (reference sequence). V was pared by 6 bases and J by 6 bases, with 12 bases of the junction left unmatched. The CDR3 loop spans 14 amino acids.

There are many counts of this clonotype. The chain is built from TRBV14 and TRBJ2-7, with D possibly matching TRBD1 (6 bases). The germline V gene has CDR1 SGHDN and CDR2 FVKESK. V was pared by 6 bases and J by 3 bases, with 12 bases between. CDR3 size: 13 residues. The CDR3, as DNA: TGTGCCAGCAGACGGAAACAGGGCTACGAGCAGTACTTC. It is translated as CASRRKQGYEQYF. Together with reference TRBV14 and TRBJ2-7, the CDR3 gives the full variable domain: EAGVTQFPSHSVIEKGQTVTLRCDPISGHDNLYWYRRVMGKEIKFLLHFVKESKQDESGMPNNRFLAERTGGTYSTLKVQPAELEDSGVYFCASRRKQGYEQYFGPGTRLTVT.

The CDR3 DNA reads TGTGCCAGCAGCAACAGGGGTTTAAGGAATGAGCAGTTCTTC. It encodes CASSNRGLRNEQFF. The V gene is TRBV11-2, the J gene TRBJ2-1, with 7 bases lining up with TRBD1. CDR3 size: 14 residues. The germline CDR1 and CDR2 sequences are SGHAT and FQNNGV. V lost 5 bases and J lost 7; bases outside the gene matches: 8.

This clonotype was recorded many times. The chain has TRBV6-5 and TRBJ1-1; D is undetermined. CDR1 MNHEY and CDR2 SVGAGI come from the germline V gene. Trimming pared 6 bases from V and 2 bases from J, leaving 10 bases between. This CDR3 spans 13 amino acids. CDR3 DNA: TGTGCCAGCAGGTACGGGGTAAACACTGAAGCTTTCTTT. Translation: CASRYGVNTEAFF.

The table lists this clonotype with many counts. V and J are TRBV10-3 and TRBJ1-6; D is unresolved. The V gene lost 0 bases and the J gene lost 7 bases, with 10 bases spanning the gap. CDR1 is ENHRY, CDR2 SYGVKD, per germline. CDR3 length: 15 amino acids. The DNA for the CDR3 is TGTGCCATCAGTGAGTCGGCCCAGACCAATTCACCCCTCCACTTT. It specifies CAISESAQTNSPLHF.

This clonotype was found many times. The V gene is TRBV20-1, the J gene TRBJ2-7, with a tentative D call TRBD1 (5 bases). The CDR3 contains 13 residues. Germline V gene sequence: CDR1 DFQATT, CDR2 SNEGSKA (reference sequence). The ends were cut back, 7 bases at V and 5 bases at J, with 18 bases in the middle. CDR3 coding DNA: TGCAGTGTTACCCGTCCCTGGGGCGACGAGCAGTACTTC. Protein: CSVTRPWGDEQYF.

Concerning this clonotype: Germline and junction disagree at one end, which may indicate a read error. The chain joins TRBV9 to TRBJ1-5; no firm D call. From germline, CDR1 is SGDLS and CDR2 YYNGEE. The CDR3 is 13 residues long. The CDR3 DNA is TGTGCCAGCAGCGTAGGGGTCGATCCGCCCCAGAATTTT. It specifies CASSVGVDPPQNF.

This clonotype was detected ten times or more. This chain connects TRBV12-3 or TRBV12-4 to TRBJ2-5; 7 bases map to TRBD2. V dropped 6 bases and J dropped 7; count of bases not matched to a gene: 8. CDR3 length equals 13 residues. The CDR3 coding sequence is TGTGCCAGCAGCAACGACTGGGGGGGGACCCAGTACTTC. Its translation is CASSNDWGGTQYF.

Details on this clonotype: Since a much larger clone is just one base distant, this may be a read error. Written as DNA, the CDR3 is TGTGCCAGTAGTACCAAGGAGGGGCCCCAGCATTTT. Translating it yields CASSTKEGPQHF. The rearrangement uses TRBV19 and TRBJ1-5; unclear D gene. The germline CDR1 and CDR2 sequences are LNHDA and SQIVND (reference sequence). V was clipped by 4 bases and J by 9 bases, with 10 bases between them. The length of the CDR3 is 12 residues.

This clonotype has just a few counts. This may be a read error, as it is one base from a much larger clone. This CDR3 is missing its conserved last phenylalanine or tryptophan, likely due to a read error. V is TRBV4-1 and J is TRBJ1-2; D is unclear. Germline CDR1 reads MGHRA; CDR2 reads YSYEKL. V lost 2 bases to trimming and J lost 4 bases, with 20 bases between them. The CDR3 has 17 residues. CDR3 amino acids: CASSQWKFRRPLYGYTI. CDR3 in DNA: TGCGCCAGCAGCCAATGGAAGTTCCGGCGGCCTCTCTATGGCTACACCATC.

This clonotype was detected ten times or more. The J gene is TRBJ2-2, the V gene TRBV5-1; TRBD1 or TRBD2 may be the D gene (5 bases each). The CDR3 runs to 13 residues. CDR1 and CDR2 (germline): SGHRS, YFSETQ. Trimming took off 6 bases at V and 5 bases at J, with 11 bases between the two ends. In nucleotides, the CDR3 is TGCGCCAGCATAAAGGGGAGAACCGGGGAGCTGTTTTTT. Its protein is CASIKGRTGELFF.

With respect to this clonotype: A much larger clonotype is one base distant, so this may be a read error. V usage is TRBV4-1 and J usage is TRBJ1-3, with D perhaps matching TRBD1 (5 bases). Germline lookup yields CDR1 MGHRA and CDR2 YSYEKL. CDR3 length equals 17 residues. CDR3 sequence: CASSQGGAATSGKTIYF. The CDR3 DNA sequence: TGCGCCAGCAGCCAAGGTGGGGCGGCTACCTCTGGAAAAACCATATATTTT.

This clonotype was counted ten times or more. The chain's CDR3 is CASSPGASSGNTIYF. DNA of the CDR3: TGTGCCAGCAGCCCAGGGGCGAGCTCTGGAAACACCATATATTTT. The chain uses TRBV7-9 and TRBJ1-3, with D tentatively TRBD1 (6 bases). CDR1 is SEHNR and CDR2 is FQNEAQ in the germline V gene (reference sequence). The CDR3 totals 15 residues. V gave up 5 bases and J gave up 0 bases, with 11 bases separating them.

The CDR3 DNA is TGTGCCAGCAGCCGAGGCGGGGGCCGACCCGAGCAGTACTTC. This encodes CASSRGGGRPEQYF. V gene TRBV7-2 combines with J gene TRBJ2-7, with TRBD2 as a possible D gene (7 bases). This CDR3 is 14 amino acids long. Trimming stripped 5 bases from V and 6 bases from J, with 17 bases between. Germline CDR1 is SGHTA and CDR2 is FQGNSA.

This clonotype was seen at least ten times. CDR3: CSARYTGLRETQYF. Written as DNA, the CDR3 is TGCAGTGCTAGATATACTGGACTCCGAGAGACCCAGTACTTC. The rearrangement uses TRBV20-1 and TRBJ2-5; weak D call: TRBD2 (5 bases). The CDR3 contains 14 residues. Germline V gene lookup returns CDR1 DFQATT and CDR2 SNEGSKA (reference sequence). V gave up 2 bases and J gave up 4 bases, with 14 bases separating them.

This clonotype appeared a few times. This may arise from a read error, as a much more abundant clone is one base away. As the CDR3 is not closed by the conserved phenylalanine or tryptophan, this likely results from a read error. The CDR3 region is CSVSSLNTEAFI. The CDR3 bases are TGCAGCGTTTCCAGTCTGAACACTGAAGCTTTCATT. The gene calls are TRBV29-1 and TRBJ1-1; D uncertain. The V end lost 5 bases, the J end lost 0 bases, and 7 bases lay between the germline ends. Germline CDR1 is SQVTM and CDR2 is ANQGSEA. This CDR3 contains 12 residues.

This clonotype was seen many times. J is TRBJ1-1 and V is TRBV3-1, with D unresolved. The CDR3 is 13 amino acids. Germline loops: CDR1 LGHDT, CDR2 YNNKEL (reference sequence). Trimming took off 4 bases at V and 5 bases at J, with 11 bases between the two ends. Here the CDR3 reads CASSPRRGTEAFF. The CDR3 DNA is TGTGCCAGCAGCCCGAGACGGGGAACTGAAGCTTTCTTT.